This TCR beta chain was identified in a study of OX40 agonist ivuxolimab in advanced cancers. This clone was seen once. Clones were read by immunoSEQ multiplex PCR, and TCRdb kept only the in-frame ones, dropping some. The sample consists of some 58,000 clones, 90% to 95% of them appearing once. Germline assignment: CDR1 MNHNS and CDR2 SASEGT. The CDR3 contains 14 residues. With 2 bases removed from V and 2 bases from J, the gap between germline ends came to 9 bases. The chain has TRBV6-1 and TRBJ2-5, with D maybe TRBD2 (5 bases). The sequencing used CD4+ or CD8+ T cells sorted from blood, collected in a trial of the OX40 agonist ivuxolimab. The sequence was collected from an adult with an advanced solid tumor such as melanoma, head and neck, liver or kidney cancer. The CDR3: CASSELAAQETQYF. In DNA, the CDR3 is TGTGCCAGCAGTGAACTAGCAGCTCAAGAGACCCAGTACTTC.